This passage covers 7 T cell receptor beta chains from one sample sequenced in a study of PD-1 blockade in classical Hodgkin lymphoma. TCRdb's table, derived via immunoSEQ multiplex PCR, lists solely in-frame clones and lacks some. The table lists 25,000 to 35,000 clones, roughly 70% of them singletons, with around 26% in the top ten. In every patient, relapse followed autologous stem cell transplantation, while exposure to brentuximab vedotin differed. The source was peripheral blood mononuclear cells (PBMCs), collected before the second cycle of nivolumab. The receptors were sampled from a human donor with classical Hodgkin lymphoma.

This sequence joins TRBV19 and TRBJ1-2, with D maybe TRBD1 (5 bases). In germline, CDR1 is LNHDA, CDR2 SQIVND (reference sequence). The CDR3 consists of 15 residues. V was cut by 3 bases and J by 0 bases, with 11 bases left in between. CDR3 sequence reads: CASSMTRQSNYGYTF. CDR3 bases: TGTGCCAGTAGTATGACCCGACAGTCTAACTATGGCTACACCTTC.

J is TRBJ1-3 and V is TRBV4-3; D is unclear. The CDR3 sequence is 14 residues long. Germline loops: CDR1 LGHNA, CDR2 YSLEER. V dropped 1 base and J dropped 4 bases, with 8 bases sitting between them. CDR3 sequence reads: CASSQGATGNTIYF. The CDR3 DNA is TGCGCCAGCAGCCAAGGCGCAACGGGAAACACCATATATTTT.

This chain joins TRBV5-6 and TRBJ1-5, with D perhaps TRBD1 (6 bases). The CDR3 length is 14 residues. Germline loops: CDR1 SGHDT, CDR2 YYEEEE. Trimming pared 0 bases from V and 6 bases from J, leaving 10 bases between. Here the CDR3 DNA reads TGTGCCAGCAGCTTGGGTAGGGGGGGTCAGCCCCAGCATTTT. Its protein is CASSLGRGGQPQHF.

This clone was detected once. The gene calls are TRBV19 and TRBJ1-1, with D unresolved. CDR1 and CDR2 from the germline V gene are LNHDA and SQIVND (reference sequence). CDR3 size: 13 residues. The V end lost 8 bases, the J end lost 1 base, and 11 bases lay between the germline ends. DNA for the CDR3: TGTGCCAGTTCGAGGCTGCCGAACACTGAAGCTTTCTTT. Translation: CASSRLPNTEAFF.

J is TRBJ1-1 and V is TRBV19; maybe TRBD1 (6 bases). The ends were cut back, 8 bases at V and 5 bases at J, with 21 bases in the middle. This CDR3 is 15 amino acids long. Looked up from germline, CDR1 is LNHDA and CDR2 is SQIVND (reference sequence). CDR3 residues: CASQRGGGVGTEAFF. The CDR3 DNA reads TGTGCCAGTCAAAGAGGGGGGGGCGTGGGAACTGAAGCTTTCTTT.

The J gene is TRBJ2-2, the V gene TRBV11-2; 10 bases agree with TRBD2. Germline CDR1 and CDR2: SGHAT and FQNNGV. There are 16 residues in the CDR3. The V segment lost 5 bases and the J segment 1 base; nucleotides outside the gene matches: 4. CDR3: CASSLRTSGNTGELFF. For the CDR3, the DNA is TGTGCCAGCAGCCTCCGGACTAGCGGGAACACCGGGGAGCTGTTTTTT.

This clone was seen only a few times. The chain couples TRBV9 to TRBJ2-2; D is ambiguous. Germline-derived CDR1 and CDR2 are SGDLS and YYNGEE. The CDR3 loop spans 12 amino acids. The V end was cut by 4 bases, the J end by 7 bases, with 8 bases between. The CDR3 reads CASSLGGGELFF. CDR3 nucleotide sequence: TGTGCCAGCAGCCTCGGTGGCGGGGAGCTGTTTTTT.